The T cell receptor beta chain under discussion was sequenced for a study of T-cell memory formation after mild COVID-19. Study in general: TCR clusters mostly belonged to single donors.

This clonotype was detected a few times. Its antigen is not known. This CDR3 comprises 15 residues. Deletions cut 7 bases from V and 6 bases from J, with 20 bases between. The V gene's germline CDR1 is MNHNY and CDR2 SVGAGI (reference sequence). Study results and caveats: Day 15 to 85 contracting clones showed balanced CD4/CD8; later expanders leaned CD4+.

TCRdb analysed the 5' RACE reads with MiXCR anew, one entry per CDR3 protein. This sample yields roughly 110,000 distinct CDR3 sequences, of which about a sixth are seen a single time; 25% to 30% belongs to the top ten. Material for sequencing was PBMCs or a T cell subset sorted from them (not recorded which). The genes are TRBV6-6 and TRBJ2-3; tentatively, D is TRBD1 (6 bases). The source of this sequence is an adult woman who had mild COVID-19 (a few samples of this study predate the infection). Cell type and time point are not known. The CDR3 DNA reads as TGTGCCAGCACCCCACCGACAGGCTATGAGGATACGCAGTATTTT. This sequence encodes CASTPPTGYEDTQYF.